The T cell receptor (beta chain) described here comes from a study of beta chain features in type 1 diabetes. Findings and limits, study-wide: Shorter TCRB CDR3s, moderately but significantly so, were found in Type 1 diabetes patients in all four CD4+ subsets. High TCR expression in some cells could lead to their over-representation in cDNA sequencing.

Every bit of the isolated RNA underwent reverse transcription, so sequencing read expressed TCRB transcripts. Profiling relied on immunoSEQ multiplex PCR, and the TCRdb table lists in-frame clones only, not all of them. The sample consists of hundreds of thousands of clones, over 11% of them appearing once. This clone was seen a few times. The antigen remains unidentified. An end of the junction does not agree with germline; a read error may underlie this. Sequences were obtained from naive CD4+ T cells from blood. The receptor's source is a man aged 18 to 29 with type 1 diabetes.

The CDR3 DNA reads TGTGCCAGCAGCTCTAATGACAGGGCTGAGGCTTTCTTT. Translated, it gives CASSSNDRAEAFF. The rearrangement joins TRBV11-2 to TRBJ1-1; TRBD1 aligns across 7 bases. The CDR3 runs to 13 residues. Germline V gene data show CDR1 as SGHAT and CDR2 as FQNNGV.